This T cell receptor beta chain stems from a study of graft-versus-host responses after intestinal transplantation. Study information: Recipients were given multivisceral, liver-intestinal, or isolated intestinal transplants.

Sequencing was performed with immunoSEQ multiplex PCR; in TCRdb, only in-frame clones are kept and a portion is missing. This repertoire shows 130,000 or so clones, roughly 92% found once; its top ten account for roughly 0.17%. Worth noting for this clone: The antigen remains unidentified. The junction shows a germline mismatch at one end, possibly a read error.

Germline CDR1 reads MGHRA; CDR2 reads YSYEKL. This CDR3 is 15 amino acids long. The TCR originated in a human donor who received an intestinal transplant. V gene TRBV4-1 combines with J gene TRBJ1-3; TRBD1 agrees at 12 bases. This material consisted of unstimulated CD4+ T cells sorted from spleen or lymph node cells, taken before intestinal transplant. The CDR3 DNA sequence: TGCGCCAGCAGCCAGGGACAGGGGGCTGGATACACCATATATTTT. Translation gives CASSQGQGAGYTIYF.